This passage covers 8 T cell receptor beta chains from one sample sequenced in a study of identifying expanded T cells in peripheral blood (dated by TCRdb to between 2019 and 2020). The library was made by the immunoSEQ multiplex PCR assay. Drawn from immuneACCESS, this table holds only the in-frame rearrangements with V and J called that TCRdb kept. Clones are partly lost; checked studies trace under half to an unresolved V gene and leave the rest unexplained. In this sample the table shows 95,000 to 100,000 clones, around nine tenths of which occur a single time. Approximately 17% of the sample rests with the top ten. Input material: blood. These receptors originate from a person aged 18 to 70 in good health.

This chain connects TRBV5-1 to TRBJ2-1; D gene uncertain. The CDR3 length is 13 residues. The V and J ends lost 0 bases and 7 bases respectively, with 8 bases between them. Germline V gene lookup returns CDR1 SGHRS and CDR2 YFSETQ. In DNA form, the CDR3 reads TGCGCCAGCAGCTTGGCATTCGAGAATGAGCAGTTCTTC. Amino acids: CASSLAFENEQFF.

This chain connects TRBV4-2 to TRBJ2-2; 7 nucleotides line up with TRBD2. CDR3 length: 14 amino acids. The V gene's germline CDR1 is LGHNA and CDR2 YNFKEQ. Trimming removed 2 bases from V and 5 bases from J; junction bases left unmatched: 2. The CDR3 DNA reads TGTGCCAGCAGCCAAATGGGGGGGACCGGGGAGCTGTTTTTT. Translation gives CASSQMGGTGELFF.

The chain links TRBV5-4 to TRBJ2-2, with TRBD2 identical over 7 bases. The J segment lost 6 bases and the V segment lost 1 base, leaving 6 bases of the junction unmatched. The CDR3 runs to 15 residues. Germline V CDR1 and CDR2: SGHNT, YYREEE (reference sequence). As DNA, the CDR3 is TGTGCCAGCAGCTTGCGTGGACTAGTTCCCGGGGAGCTGTTTTTT. It encodes CASSLRGLVPGELFF.

This chain uses TRBV6-6 with TRBJ2-1; unclear D gene. This CDR3 is built from 11 residues. V was cut by 6 bases and J by 5 bases, with 5 bases left in between. Germline V CDR1 and CDR2: MNHNY, SVGAGI (reference sequence). This CDR3 is CASSTDNEQFF. The CDR3 DNA reads TGTGCCAGCAGCACAGACAATGAGCAGTTCTTC.

The rearrangement joins TRBV28 to TRBJ2-7; D is possibly TRBD1 (5 bases). Germline values: CDR1 MDHEN, CDR2 SYDVKM. V gave up 8 bases and J gave up 6 bases, with 20 bases separating them. This CDR3 region has 14 residues. The CDR3 is CASGPPGLFAEQYF. CDR3 nucleotide sequence: TGTGCCAGCGGGCCGCCAGGGCTTTTTGCCGAGCAGTACTTC.

This chain uses TRBV6-1 with TRBJ1-5, with TRBD1 as a possible D gene (6 bases). This CDR3 is 13 amino acids long. V was cut by 4 bases and J by 6 bases, with 10 bases left in between. Per germline, CDR1 MNHNS and CDR2 SASEGT. The CDR3 DNA sequence: TGTGCCAGCAGTGGGGGGCGAGGTCAGCCCCAGCATTTT. It encodes CASSGGRGQPQHF.

The chain carries TRBV9 and TRBJ2-5; 12 bases are a match to TRBD2. The trim removed 3 bases at V and 2 bases at J, leaving 2 bases unmatched. Germline assignment: CDR1 SGDLS and CDR2 YYNGEE. CDR3 size: 15 residues. In DNA, the CDR3 is TGTGCCAGCAGCGCTCTAGCGGGGGGGCAAGAGACCCAGTACTTC. Its translation: CASSALAGGQETQYF. Combining the CDR3 with reference TRBV9 and TRBJ2-5 gives the whole variable domain DSGVTQTPKHLITATGQRVTLRCSPRSGDLSVYWYQQSLDQGLQFLIQYYNGEERAKGNILERFSAQQFPDLHSELNLSSLELGDSALYFCASSALAGGQETQYFGPGTRLLVL.

The V and J genes are TRBV29-1 and TRBJ1-3, with a tentative D call TRBD1 (6 bases). Trimming cost V 7 bases and J 0 bases, with 13 bases left between them. The germline V gene has CDR1 SQVTM and CDR2 ANQGSEA. The CDR3 length is 14 residues. This CDR3 is CSASGAVSGNTIYF. The CDR3 DNA sequence: TGCAGCGCTTCGGGGGCTGTCTCTGGAAACACCATATATTTT.